What follows describes a single T cell receptor (beta chain). Antigen specificity is unknown. This table comes from immunoSEQ multiplex PCR, and its TCRdb copy is limited to in-frame clones, with some not included. Here the sample spans more than 45,000 clones, about 78% being singletons. The CDR3 has 12 amino acids. Deletions cut 6 bases from V and 4 bases from J, with 9 bases between. CDR1 is MGHDK and CDR2 is SYGVNS in the germline V gene. These data belong to a study of OX40 agonist ivuxolimab in advanced cancers. About the research overall: Partial responses occurred in three patients (one hepatocellular carcinoma, two cutaneous melanoma).

Points from the study as a whole: The average count of expanded clones was higher among CD8+ T cells than among CD4+.

This chain uses TRBV25-1 with TRBJ1-2; D not resolved. The sample here was CD4+ or CD8+ T cells sorted from blood, taken in a trial of the OX40 agonist ivuxolimab. This receptor was taken from an adult with an advanced solid tumor such as melanoma, head and neck, liver or kidney cancer. CDR3 protein: CASRGYSYGYTF. DNA for the CDR3: TGTGCCAGCAGAGGTTATTCCTATGGCTACACCTTC.